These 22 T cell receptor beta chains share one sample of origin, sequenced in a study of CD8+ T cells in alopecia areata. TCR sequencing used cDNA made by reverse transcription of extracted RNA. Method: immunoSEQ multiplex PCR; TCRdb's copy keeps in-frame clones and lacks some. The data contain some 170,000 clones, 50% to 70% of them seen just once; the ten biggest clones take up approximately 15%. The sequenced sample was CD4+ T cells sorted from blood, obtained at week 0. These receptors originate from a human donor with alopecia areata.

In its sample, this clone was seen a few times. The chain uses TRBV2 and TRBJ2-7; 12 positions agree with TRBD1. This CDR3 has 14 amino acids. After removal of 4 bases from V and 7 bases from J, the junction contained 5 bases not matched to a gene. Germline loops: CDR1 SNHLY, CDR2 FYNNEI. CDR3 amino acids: CASSGDRGLREQYF. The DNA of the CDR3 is TGTGCCAGCAGTGGGGACAGGGGGCTGCGGGAGCAGTACTTC.

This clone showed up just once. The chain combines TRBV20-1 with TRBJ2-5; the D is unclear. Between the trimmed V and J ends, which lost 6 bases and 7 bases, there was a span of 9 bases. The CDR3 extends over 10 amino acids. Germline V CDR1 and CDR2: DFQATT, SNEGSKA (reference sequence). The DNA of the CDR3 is TGCAGTGCCGTCAGTGGGACCCAGTACTTC. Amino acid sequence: CSAVSGTQYF.

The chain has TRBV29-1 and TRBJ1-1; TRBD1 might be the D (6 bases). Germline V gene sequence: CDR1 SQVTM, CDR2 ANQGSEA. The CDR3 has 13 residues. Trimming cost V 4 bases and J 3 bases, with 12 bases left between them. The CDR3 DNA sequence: TGCAGCGTTGTGCGGGGGCTGGACACTGAAGCTTTCTTT. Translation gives CSVVRGLDTEAFF.

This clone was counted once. The CDR3 region is CAWMTSSETQYF. The DNA of the CDR3 is TGTGCCTGGATGACCAGCTCAGAGACCCAGTACTTC. This sequence joins TRBV30 and TRBJ2-5; D remains ambiguous. The germline CDR1 and CDR2 sequences are GTSNPN and SVGIG (reference sequence). This CDR3 contains 12 residues. V was trimmed by 4 bases and J by 4 bases, leaving 10 bases between them.

CDR3 sequence: CASSPDLTGELFF. The CDR3 DNA reads as TGCGCCAGCAGCCCGGACCTAACCGGGGAGCTGTTTTTT. J is TRBJ2-2 and V is TRBV5-1; D is ambiguous. The CDR3 runs 13 residues. Germline V gene lookup returns CDR1 SGHRS and CDR2 YFSETQ. Trimming removed 4 bases from V and 5 bases from J, with 9 bases in between.

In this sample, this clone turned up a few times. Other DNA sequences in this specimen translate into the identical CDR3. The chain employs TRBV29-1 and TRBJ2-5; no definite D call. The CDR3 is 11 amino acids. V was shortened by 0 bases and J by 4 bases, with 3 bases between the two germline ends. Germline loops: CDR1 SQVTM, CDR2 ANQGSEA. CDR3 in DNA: TGCAGCGTTGAAGATCTAGAGACCCAGTACTTC. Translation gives CSVEDLETQYF. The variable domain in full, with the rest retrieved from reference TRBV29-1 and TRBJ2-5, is SAVISQKPSRDICQRGTSLTIQCQVDSQVTMMFWYRQQPGQSLTLIATANQGSEATYESGFVIDKFPISRPNLTFSTLTVSNMSPEDSSIYLCSVEDLETQYFGPGTRLLVL.

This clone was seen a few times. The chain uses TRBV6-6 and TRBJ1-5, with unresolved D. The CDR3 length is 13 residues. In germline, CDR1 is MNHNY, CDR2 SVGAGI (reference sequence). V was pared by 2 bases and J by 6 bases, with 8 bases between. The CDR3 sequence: CASSYGRGQPQHF. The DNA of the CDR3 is TGTGCCAGCAGTTACGGTCGTGGTCAGCCCCAGCATTTT.

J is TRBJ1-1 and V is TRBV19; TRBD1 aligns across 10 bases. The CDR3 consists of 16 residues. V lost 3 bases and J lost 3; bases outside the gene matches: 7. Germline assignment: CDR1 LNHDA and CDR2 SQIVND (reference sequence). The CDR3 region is CASSISGTGDHTEAFF. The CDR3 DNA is TGTGCCAGTAGTATCTCAGGGACAGGGGATCACACTGAAGCTTTCTTT.

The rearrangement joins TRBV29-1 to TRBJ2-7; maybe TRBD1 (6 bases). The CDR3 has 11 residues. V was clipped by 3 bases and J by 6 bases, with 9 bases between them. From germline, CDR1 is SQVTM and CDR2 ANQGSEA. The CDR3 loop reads CSVERGGEQYF. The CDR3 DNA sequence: TGCAGCGTTGAGCGAGGGGGCGAGCAGTACTTC.

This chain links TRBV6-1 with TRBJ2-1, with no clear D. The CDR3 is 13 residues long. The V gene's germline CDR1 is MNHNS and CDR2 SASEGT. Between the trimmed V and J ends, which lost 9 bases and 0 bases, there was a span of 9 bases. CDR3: CASLRSSYNEQFF. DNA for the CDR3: TGTGCCAGTCTCAGGAGCTCCTACAATGAGCAGTTCTTC.

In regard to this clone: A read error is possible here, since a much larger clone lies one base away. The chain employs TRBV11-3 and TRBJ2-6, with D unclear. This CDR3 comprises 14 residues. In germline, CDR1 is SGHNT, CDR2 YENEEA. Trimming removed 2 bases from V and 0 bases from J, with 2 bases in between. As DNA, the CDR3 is TGTGCCAGCAGCTTAAGCTCTGGGGCCAACGTCCTGACTTTC. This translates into CASSLSSGANVLTF.

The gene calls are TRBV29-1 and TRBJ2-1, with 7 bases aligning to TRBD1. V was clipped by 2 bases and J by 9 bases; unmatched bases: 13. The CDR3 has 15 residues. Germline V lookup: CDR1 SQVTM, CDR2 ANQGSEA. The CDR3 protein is CSVELRGRQLFEQFF. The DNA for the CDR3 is TGCAGCGTTGAATTGAGGGGGCGACAGTTATTTGAGCAGTTCTTC.

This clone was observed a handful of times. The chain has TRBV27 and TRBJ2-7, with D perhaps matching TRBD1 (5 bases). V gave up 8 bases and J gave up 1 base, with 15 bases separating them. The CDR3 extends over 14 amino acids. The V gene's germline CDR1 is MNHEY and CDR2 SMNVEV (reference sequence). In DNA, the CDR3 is TGTGCCAGCCAAAACTCGCAGGGTTCCTACGAGCAGTACTTC. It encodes CASQNSQGSYEQYF.

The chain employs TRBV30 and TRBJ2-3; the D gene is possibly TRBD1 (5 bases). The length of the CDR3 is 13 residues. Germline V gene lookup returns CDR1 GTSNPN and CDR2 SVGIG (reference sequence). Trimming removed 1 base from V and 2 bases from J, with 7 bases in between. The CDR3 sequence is CAWSEGFTDTQYF. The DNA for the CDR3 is TGTGCCTGGAGTGAGGGGTTCACAGATACGCAGTATTTT.

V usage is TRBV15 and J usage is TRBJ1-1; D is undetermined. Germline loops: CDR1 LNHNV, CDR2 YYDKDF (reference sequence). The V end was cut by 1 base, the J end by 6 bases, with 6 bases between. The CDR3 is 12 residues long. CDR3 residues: CATSRGTAEAFF. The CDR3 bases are TGTGCCACCAGCAGAGGGACCGCTGAAGCTTTCTTT.

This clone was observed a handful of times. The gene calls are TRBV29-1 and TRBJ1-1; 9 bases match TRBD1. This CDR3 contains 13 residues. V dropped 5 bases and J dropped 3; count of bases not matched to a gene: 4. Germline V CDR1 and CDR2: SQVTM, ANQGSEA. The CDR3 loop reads CSVNRGRDTEAFF. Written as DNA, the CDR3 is TGCAGCGTTAACAGGGGGCGCGACACTGAAGCTTTCTTT.

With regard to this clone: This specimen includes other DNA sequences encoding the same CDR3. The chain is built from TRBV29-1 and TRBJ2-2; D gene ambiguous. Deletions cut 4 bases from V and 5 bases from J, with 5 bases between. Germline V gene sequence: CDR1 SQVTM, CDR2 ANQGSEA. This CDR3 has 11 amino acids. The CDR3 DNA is TGCAGCGTTGGGGTTACCGGGGAGCTGTTTTTT. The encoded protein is CSVGVTGELFF.

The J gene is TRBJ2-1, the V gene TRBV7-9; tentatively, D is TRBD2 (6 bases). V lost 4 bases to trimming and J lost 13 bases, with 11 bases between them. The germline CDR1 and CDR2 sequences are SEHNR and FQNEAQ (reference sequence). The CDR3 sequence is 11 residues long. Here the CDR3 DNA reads TGTGCCAGCAGCTCCTGGGGAGGCCAGTTCTTC. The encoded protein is CASSSWGGQFF.

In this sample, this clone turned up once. The CDR3 sequence: CASSQDRGKAGYTF. The DNA of the CDR3 is TGCGCCAGCAGCCAGGACAGGGGGAAGGCTGGCTACACCTTC. The rearrangement links TRBV5-1 to TRBJ1-2; 10 nucleotides match TRBD1. Unmatched junction bases numbered 7, after V lost 4 bases and J lost 7 bases. Germline values: CDR1 SGHRS, CDR2 YFSETQ. The CDR3 length is 14 residues.

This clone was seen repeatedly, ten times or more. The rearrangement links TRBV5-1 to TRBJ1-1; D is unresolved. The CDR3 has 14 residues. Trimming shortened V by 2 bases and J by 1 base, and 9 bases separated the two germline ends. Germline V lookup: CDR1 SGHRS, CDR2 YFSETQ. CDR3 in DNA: TGCGCCAGCAGCTTAGATCGAACGAACACTGAAGCTTTCTTT. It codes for CASSLDRTNTEAFF.

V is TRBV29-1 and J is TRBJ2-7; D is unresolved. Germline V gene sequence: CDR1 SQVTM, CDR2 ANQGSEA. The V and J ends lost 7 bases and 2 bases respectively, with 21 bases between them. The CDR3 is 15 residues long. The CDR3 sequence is CSGSGGVNGAYEQYF. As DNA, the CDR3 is TGCAGCGGCTCAGGTGGGGTGAATGGGGCCTACGAGCAGTACTTC.

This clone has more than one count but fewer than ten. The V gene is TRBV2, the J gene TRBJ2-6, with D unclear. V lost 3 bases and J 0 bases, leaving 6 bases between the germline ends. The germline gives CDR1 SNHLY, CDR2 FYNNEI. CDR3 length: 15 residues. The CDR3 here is CASSDRNSGANVLTF. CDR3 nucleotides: TGTGCCAGCAGTGACAGGAACTCTGGGGCCAACGTCCTGACTTTC.